A selection of T cell receptor beta chains follows, all from one sample in a study of beta chain features in type 1 diabetes. Sequencing used immunoSEQ multiplex PCR; TCRdb keeps in-frame clones, though not all of them. The data show under 300,000 clones, with about 8.5% seen just once and approximately 1% held by the top ten. Material for sequencing was central memory CD4+ T cells from blood. Receptor source: a woman between 18 and 29 years old in good health. Both conserved end residues are part of each CDR3. Each record gives: D gene, clone size, J gene, V gene, CDR3 protein, CDR3 DNA. D genes are given only for firm matches. Clone sizes are given selectively: once, few, many, or a class where the clone is expanded.

>TRBD1|-|TRBJ1-6|TRBV28
CASSLRDREESPLHF
TGTGCCAGCAGTTTAAGGGACAGGGAAGAGTCACCCCTCCACTTT
>-|few|TRBJ2-1|TRBV14
CASSQDWTGVPLF
TGTGCCAGCAGCCAAGACTGGACGGGAGTCCCCCTCTTC
>-|-|TRBJ1-4|TRBV18
CASSPPDRPYNEKLFF
TGTGCCAGCTCACCACCGGACAGACCTTACAATGAAAAACTGTTTTTT
>-|-|TRBJ2-1|TRBV4-2
CASSQGHEQFF
TGTGCCAGCAGCCAAGGTCATGAGCAGTTCTTC
>-|-|TRBJ2-1|TRBV11-1
CASSLATGVIGYNEQFF
TGTGCCAGCAGCTTAGCCACGGGGGTCATAGGGTACAATGAGCAGTTCTTC
>-|-|TRBJ1-6|TRBV4-1
CASSPRDVYNSPLHF
TGCGCCAGCAGCCCCCGGGACGTATATAATTCACCCCTCCACTTT
>-|-|TRBJ2-5|TRBV7-3
CASSPWGRAGTQYF
TGTGCCAGCAGCCCCTGGGGGCGGGCCGGTACCCAGTACTTC
>-|-|TRBJ2-5|TRBV5-1
CASSLGSGLETQYF
TGCGCCAGCAGCTTGGGCTCGGGGTTGGAGACCCAGTACTTC
>TRBD1|few|TRBJ2-4|TRBV4-3
CASSQGGTGLAKNIQYF
TGCGCCAGCAGCCAAGGAGGGACAGGGCTAGCCAAAAACATTCAGTACTTC
>TRBD1|many|TRBJ2-3|TRBV18
CASSRTGGTDTQYF
TGTGCCAGCTCTCGGACAGGGGGGACAGATACGCAGTATTTT
>TRBD1|few|TRBJ1-2|TRBV7-2
CASSPTGTGGYTF
TGTGCCAGCAGCCCTACCGGGACAGGGGGCTACACCTTC
>-|-|TRBJ1-6|TRBV2
CASSGENSPLHF
TGTGCCAGCAGCGGGGAAAATTCACCCCTCCACTTT